These T cell receptor beta chains were read from a single sample in a study of T-cell memory formation after mild COVID-19. A single record per CDR3 protein comes from TCRdb applying MiXCR to the 5' RACE reads. The table shows 80,000 to 130,000 distinct CDR3 sequences, with 11% occurring only once. The specimen was PBMCs or a T cell subset sorted from them (not recorded which). The receptor source for this set is a man in his late teens or twenties who had mild COVID-19 (a few samples of this study predate the infection). Cell type and time point are not known. CDR3s include the opening cysteine and the closing phenylalanine or tryptophan. Each record gives: V gene, clone size, D gene, J gene, CDR3 protein, CDR3 DNA. D genes are given only for firm matches. Only some rows state a clone size, as once, few, many or a class for expanded clones.

v_call: TRBV20-1
clone_size: .
d_call: TRBD1
j_call: TRBJ1-2
cdr3_aa: CSAISRTGVDGYTF
cdr3_nt: TGCAGTGCTATTTCCCGGACAGGGGTAGATGGCTACACCTTC

v_call: TRBV7-6
clone_size: .
d_call: .
j_call: TRBJ2-7
cdr3_aa: CASSLSTVLGLNSYEQYF
cdr3_nt: TGTGCCAGCAGCTTGAGCACCGTTTTGGGACTTAACTCCTACGAGCAGTACTTC

v_call: TRBV9
clone_size: .
d_call: TRBD2
j_call: TRBJ2-3
cdr3_aa: CASSCGTSFTDTQYF
cdr3_nt: TGTGCCAGCAGCTGCGGGACTAGCTTCACAGATACGCAGTATTTT

v_call: TRBV7-8
clone_size: many
d_call: .
j_call: TRBJ2-1
cdr3_aa: CASSSRRTSYNEQFF
cdr3_nt: TGTGCCAGCAGCTCGCGTCGGACTTCTTACAATGAGCAGTTCTTC

v_call: TRBV10-3
clone_size: .
d_call: .
j_call: TRBJ2-2
cdr3_aa: CAISSGGILNTGELFF
cdr3_nt: TGTGCCATCAGCTCCGGTGGTATCCTCAACACCGGGGAGCTGTTTTTT

v_call: TRBV7-9
clone_size: .
d_call: .
j_call: TRBJ2-2
cdr3_aa: CASRKNRDGDTGELFF
cdr3_nt: TGTGCCAGCAGGAAAAACCGAGACGGCGACACCGGGGAGCTGTTTTTT

v_call: TRBV7-9
clone_size: few
d_call: TRBD2
j_call: TRBJ2-2
cdr3_aa: CASTPRGGNTGELFF
cdr3_nt: TGTGCCAGCACCCCACGCGGGGGAAACACCGGGGAGCTGTTTTTT

v_call: TRBV5-5
clone_size: many
d_call: .
j_call: TRBJ1-1
cdr3_aa: CASSFRAKNTEAFF
cdr3_nt: TGTGCCAGCAGCTTCAGGGCCAAGAACACTGAAGCTTTCTTT

v_call: TRBV19
clone_size: few
d_call: TRBD1
j_call: TRBJ1-4
cdr3_aa: CAVQGSYEKLFF
cdr3_nt: TGTGCCGTACAGGGGAGTTATGAAAAACTGTTTTTT

v_call: TRBV4-2
clone_size: few
d_call: .
j_call: TRBJ2-3
cdr3_aa: CASSQSGTGDTQYF
cdr3_nt: TGTGCCAGCAGCCAGTCCGGGACGGGAGATACGCAGTATTTT

v_call: TRBV7-9
clone_size: few
d_call: TRBD2
j_call: TRBJ2-5
cdr3_aa: CASTGGAGETQYF
cdr3_nt: TGTGCCAGCACCGGGGGGGCTGGGGAGACCCAGTACTTC

v_call: TRBV7-9
clone_size: .
d_call: TRBD1
j_call: TRBJ2-7
cdr3_aa: CASSSTRDRDPVEQYF
cdr3_nt: TGTGCCAGCAGCTCAACCCGGGACAGGGACCCGGTGGAGCAGTACTTC

v_call: TRBV19
clone_size: few
d_call: .
j_call: TRBJ2-2
cdr3_aa: CASSIAQANTGELFF
cdr3_nt: TGTGCCAGTAGTATAGCACAGGCGAACACCGGGGAGCTGTTTTTT

v_call: TRBV11-2
clone_size: .
d_call: TRBD2
j_call: TRBJ2-3
cdr3_aa: CASNLASGGSTDTQYF
cdr3_nt: TGTGCCAGCAACTTGGCTAGCGGGGGGTCCACAGATACGCAGTATTTT

v_call: TRBV29-1
clone_size: few
d_call: TRBD2
j_call: TRBJ2-4
cdr3_aa: CSVDGLAGGLAKNIQYF
cdr3_nt: TGCAGCGTTGATGGGCTAGCGGGGGGGCTGGCCAAAAACATTCAGTACTTC

v_call: TRBV11-3
clone_size: .
d_call: TRBD1
j_call: TRBJ2-2
cdr3_aa: CASSFTDRAGELFF
cdr3_nt: TGTGCCAGCAGCTTCACCGACAGGGCCGGGGAGCTGTTTTTT

v_call: TRBV12-3/TRBV12-4
clone_size: few
d_call: .
j_call: TRBJ1-3
cdr3_aa: CASSPTEASGNTIYF
cdr3_nt: TGTGCCAGCAGCCCAACCGAGGCCTCTGGAAACACCATATATTTT

v_call: TRBV12-3/TRBV12-4
clone_size: .
d_call: TRBD2
j_call: TRBJ2-2
cdr3_aa: CASRSKGLADTGELFF
cdr3_nt: TGTGCCAGCAGAAGTAAGGGGCTAGCGGACACCGGGGAGCTGTTTTTT

v_call: TRBV9
clone_size: few
d_call: .
j_call: TRBJ1-5
cdr3_aa: CASSVRGRVQVPYSNQPQHF
cdr3_nt: TGTGCCAGCAGCGTAAGGGGTCGGGTCCAGGTGCCTTATAGCAATCAGCCCCAGCATTTT

v_call: TRBV25-1
clone_size: few
d_call: .
j_call: TRBJ2-5
cdr3_aa: CASSERTYQETQYF
cdr3_nt: TGTGCCAGCAGTGAGAGAACGTACCAAGAGACCCAGTACTTC

v_call: TRBV27
clone_size: few
d_call: TRBD2
j_call: TRBJ2-3
cdr3_aa: CASMVLAGPTDTQYF
cdr3_nt: TGTGCCAGCATGGTCCTAGCGGGACCCACAGATACGCAGTATTTT

v_call: TRBV6-6
clone_size: many
d_call: .
j_call: TRBJ1-1
cdr3_aa: CAVFRGMNTEAFF
cdr3_nt: TGTGCCGTGTTCAGGGGCATGAACACTGAAGCTTTCTTT

v_call: TRBV6-2/TRBV6-3
clone_size: few
d_call: .
j_call: TRBJ1-1
cdr3_aa: CASSYPPTGYTEAFF
cdr3_nt: TGTGCCAGCAGTTACCCCCCCACAGGGTACACTGAAGCTTTCTTT

v_call: TRBV5-4
clone_size: .
d_call: .
j_call: TRBJ2-1
cdr3_aa: CASSLEGSSAYNEQFF
cdr3_nt: TGTGCCAGCAGCTTGGAAGGTAGCAGCGCTTACAATGAGCAGTTCTTC

v_call: TRBV12-3/TRBV12-4
clone_size: .
d_call: .
j_call: TRBJ2-1
cdr3_aa: CASTRAGRIYNEQFF
cdr3_nt: TGTGCCAGCACCCGGGCAGGCCGAATCTACAATGAGCAGTTCTTC

v_call: TRBV7-9
clone_size: few
d_call: .
j_call: TRBJ2-5
cdr3_aa: CASSLPGRWEETQYF
cdr3_nt: TGTGCCAGCAGCTTGCCAGGCCGATGGGAAGAGACCCAGTACTTC

v_call: TRBV27
clone_size: .
d_call: TRBD2
j_call: TRBJ2-5
cdr3_aa: CASSLSPPGSGEETQYF
cdr3_nt: TGTGCCAGCAGTTTATCGCCCCCGGGCAGCGGGGAAGAGACCCAGTACTTC

v_call: TRBV12-3/TRBV12-4
clone_size: few
d_call: TRBD2
j_call: TRBJ2-1
cdr3_aa: CASSLGLAGAYEQFF
cdr3_nt: TGTGCCAGCAGTTTAGGACTAGCGGGGGCTTATGAGCAGTTCTTC

v_call: TRBV2
clone_size: .
d_call: TRBD1
j_call: TRBJ2-1
cdr3_aa: CASTGTGVKNEQFF
cdr3_nt: TGTGCCAGCACCGGGACAGGGGTAAAGAATGAGCAGTTCTTC